This TCR beta chain was captured in a study of cytomegalovirus exposure and HLA in healthy donors. About this clone: Its target is unknown.

In the PCR, 60 Vbeta and 13 Jbeta primers were used. Sequencing was performed with immunoSEQ multiplex PCR; in TCRdb, only in-frame clones are kept and a portion is missing. The repertoire holds more than 95,000 clones, with around 75% as singletons. V lost 4 bases and J lost 0, with 13 bases in between. The CDR3 sequence is 15 residues long. Germline lookup yields CDR1 LGHNA and CDR2 YNFKEQ. Overall study results and limits: Analysis performed later found 16,951 TCR beta sequences associated with HLA alleles at 0.05 false discovery rate.

V gene TRBV4-2 combines with J gene TRBJ2-7, with a tentative D call TRBD2 (5 bases). The sequence was collected from a man between 25 and 39 years old in good health and CMV-seropositive. Sequenced input: PBMCs. CDR3 DNA sequence: TGTGCCAGCAGCCCGTCCGAGAGCGGCTCCTACGAGCAGTACTTC. Amino acid sequence: CASSPSESGSYEQYF.